Listed below are T cell receptor beta chains from one sample, sequenced in a study of blood T cell repertoires in COVID-19. Profiling relied on immunoSEQ multiplex PCR, and the TCRdb table lists in-frame clones only, not all of them. The table lists about 100,000 clones, 70% to 80% of them singletons, with about 24% in the top ten. The sequenced sample consisted of peripheral blood. Receptors originate from a human donor in a cohort sampled during active COVID-19. The CDR3 runs from the conserved cysteine through the conserved F or W. The order of the fields is J gene, clone size, V gene, CDR3 length, D gene, CDR3 DNA, CDR3 protein. The D gene is left open where the match is weak. Clone size, where shown, is once, few, many, or a class for clones that have expanded.

j_call: TRBJ1-1
clone_size: .
v_call: TRBV3-1/TRBV3-2
cdr3_length: 15
d_call: .
cdr3_nt: TGTGCCAGCAGCCAATCAGGGCACCCGAACACTGAAGCTTTCTTT
cdr3_aa: CASSQSGHPNTEAFF

j_call: TRBJ2-4
clone_size: .
v_call: TRBV6-5
cdr3_length: 15
d_call: TRBD2
cdr3_nt: TGTGCCAGCAGAGGACTAGCGGGAGGTGGAAACATTCAGTACTTC
cdr3_aa: CASRGLAGGGNIQYF

j_call: TRBJ2-7
clone_size: .
v_call: TRBV7-9
cdr3_length: 15
d_call: .
cdr3_nt: TGTGCCAGCAGCTTAGGCCAGGGGTTCTCCTACGAGCAGTACTTC
cdr3_aa: CASSLGQGFSYEQYF

j_call: TRBJ1-2
clone_size: .
v_call: TRBV6-6
cdr3_length: 16
d_call: TRBD1
cdr3_nt: TGTGCCAGCAGTTACTCCAGGACAGGGGATACCTATGGCTACACCTTC
cdr3_aa: CASSYSRTGDTYGYTF

j_call: TRBJ2-7
clone_size: .
v_call: TRBV19
cdr3_length: 14
d_call: .
cdr3_nt: TGTGCCAGTAGCCAGGACAGTCTGACCTACGAGCAGTACTTC
cdr3_aa: CASSQDSLTYEQYF

j_call: TRBJ1-2
clone_size: .
v_call: TRBV6-5
cdr3_length: 14
d_call: TRBD1
cdr3_nt: TGTGCCAGCGGACGGACAGGGGTGGCCTATGGCTACACCTTC
cdr3_aa: CASGRTGVAYGYTF

j_call: TRBJ2-5
clone_size: .
v_call: TRBV10-3
cdr3_length: 14
d_call: .
cdr3_nt: TGTGCCATCACCAGTGAGGGTGACTGGGAGACCCAGTACTTC
cdr3_aa: CAITSEGDWETQYF

j_call: TRBJ1-1
clone_size: .
v_call: TRBV29-1
cdr3_length: 13
d_call: .
cdr3_nt: TGCAGCGTTGCCGGAGGGGGGGCCACTGAAGCTTTCTTT
cdr3_aa: CSVAGGGATEAFF

j_call: TRBJ2-7
clone_size: .
v_call: TRBV18
cdr3_length: 15
d_call: .
cdr3_nt: TGTGCCAGCTCACCACAGACCAGGGATTCCTACGAGCAGTACTTC
cdr3_aa: CASSPQTRDSYEQYF

j_call: TRBJ2-3
clone_size: .
v_call: TRBV18
cdr3_length: 18
d_call: TRBD2
cdr3_nt: TGTGCCAGCTCAAGGGACTACGACATCCTTAAAAGCACAGATACGCAGTATTTT
cdr3_aa: CASSRDYDILKSTDTQYF

j_call: TRBJ2-2
clone_size: .
v_call: TRBV28
cdr3_length: 14
d_call: TRBD1
cdr3_nt: TGTGCCAGCCTCAACAGGGGAAGGACCGGGGAGCTGTTTTTT
cdr3_aa: CASLNRGRTGELFF

j_call: TRBJ2-1
clone_size: .
v_call: TRBV18
cdr3_length: 18
d_call: TRBD2
cdr3_nt: TGTGCCAGCTCACCGTTCCCGAGTCGACTAGCGGGAGTCGATGAGCAGTTCTTC
cdr3_aa: CASSPFPSRLAGVDEQFF

j_call: TRBJ1-1
clone_size: .
v_call: TRBV4-2
cdr3_length: 17
d_call: TRBD1
cdr3_nt: TGTGCCAGCAGACCCGTCCCGGGACAGGGGGCGAGCACTGAAGCTTTCTTT
cdr3_aa: CASRPVPGQGASTEAFF

j_call: TRBJ2-2
clone_size: .
v_call: TRBV6-5
cdr3_length: 15
d_call: TRBD2
cdr3_nt: TGTGCCAGCAGCCGAGGGACTAGAGGGACCGGGGAGCTGTTTTTT
cdr3_aa: CASSRGTRGTGELFF

j_call: TRBJ2-2
clone_size: few
v_call: TRBV27
cdr3_length: 16
d_call: TRBD2
cdr3_nt: TGTGCCAGCATCGGGACTAGCGGGATAGAAACCGGGGAGCTGTTTTTT
cdr3_aa: CASIGTSGIETGELFF

j_call: TRBJ2-1
clone_size: once
v_call: TRBV28
cdr3_length: 15
d_call: TRBD2
cdr3_nt: TGTGCCAGCAGTTTTGTAGCGGGAACCTACAATGAGCAGTTCTTC
cdr3_aa: CASSFVAGTYNEQFF

j_call: TRBJ1-5
clone_size: medium-sized
v_call: TRBV6-2/TRBV6-3
cdr3_length: 15
d_call: .
cdr3_nt: TGTGCCAGCAGTTACGGGGCAGAGGGGGTTTGGCCCCAGCATTTT
cdr3_aa: CASSYGAEGVWPQHF

j_call: TRBJ2-2
clone_size: .
v_call: TRBV5-1
cdr3_length: 18
d_call: .
cdr3_nt: TGCGCCAGCAGCTTTGATACAGCCCCGGATGGGGGGACCGGGGAGCTGTTTTTT
cdr3_aa: CASSFDTAPDGGTGELFF

j_call: TRBJ2-7
clone_size: .
v_call: TRBV10-3
cdr3_length: 16
d_call: TRBD1
cdr3_nt: TGTGCCATCAAGGGACAGGGGGCATCCCCCTCCTACGAGCAGTACTTC
cdr3_aa: CAIKGQGASPSYEQYF

j_call: TRBJ1-5
clone_size: once
v_call: TRBV23-1
cdr3_length: 17
d_call: .
cdr3_nt: TGCGCCAGCAGTCAATCCGAGGGAGATTATAGCAATCAGCCCCAGCATTTT
cdr3_aa: CASSQSEGDYSNQPQHF

j_call: TRBJ2-7
clone_size: .
v_call: TRBV5-1
cdr3_length: 11
d_call: .
cdr3_nt: TGCGCCAGCAGCTTGGCACAGGCCTTATACTTC
cdr3_aa: CASSLAQALYF

j_call: TRBJ2-3
clone_size: .
v_call: TRBV5-4
cdr3_length: 14
d_call: .
cdr3_nt: TGTGCCAGCAGCCCAGAGACAGACACAGATACGCAGTATTTT
cdr3_aa: CASSPETDTDTQYF

j_call: TRBJ2-5
clone_size: .
v_call: TRBV18
cdr3_length: 18
d_call: TRBD2
cdr3_nt: TGTGCCAGCTCACCTCCTGGTTTAGGCGGGAGGGCCTATGAGACCCAGTACTTC
cdr3_aa: CASSPPGLGGRAYETQYF

j_call: TRBJ1-1
clone_size: many
v_call: TRBV25-1
cdr3_length: 17
d_call: .
cdr3_nt: TGTGCCAGCAGTGGGGCTCCGGGACACCAGGGTAGGGCTGAAGCTTTCTTT
cdr3_aa: CASSGAPGHQGRAEAFF

j_call: TRBJ2-1
clone_size: few
v_call: TRBV24-1
cdr3_length: 16
d_call: .
cdr3_nt: TGTGCCACCAGTGATTTTGGGGGCAGGGAATACAATGAGCAGTTCTTC
cdr3_aa: CATSDFGGREYNEQFF

j_call: TRBJ2-1
clone_size: once
v_call: TRBV5-8
cdr3_length: 15
d_call: .
cdr3_nt: TGTGCCAGCAGCCGGGGGATAGCAGTTAACAATGAGCAGTTCTTC
cdr3_aa: CASSRGIAVNNEQFF

j_call: TRBJ1-5
clone_size: .
v_call: TRBV29-1
cdr3_length: 13
d_call: .
cdr3_nt: TGCAGCGTTCAAGACGCTTTTCGGCAGCCCCAGCATTTT
cdr3_aa: CSVQDAFRQPQHF

j_call: TRBJ2-5
clone_size: few
v_call: TRBV5-4
cdr3_length: 15
d_call: TRBD1
cdr3_nt: TGTGCCAGCAGCGACGGACAGGTCTTCCAAGAGACCCAGTACTTC
cdr3_aa: CASSDGQVFQETQYF

j_call: TRBJ2-5
clone_size: once
v_call: TRBV18
cdr3_length: 13
d_call: TRBD1
cdr3_nt: TGTGCCAGCTCACCGGGACAGGGCAGGACCCAGTACTTC
cdr3_aa: CASSPGQGRTQYF

j_call: TRBJ2-2
clone_size: .
v_call: TRBV7-9
cdr3_length: 14
d_call: .
cdr3_nt: TGTGCCAGCAGCTTAGCCGGGTACACCGGGGAGCTGTTTTTT
cdr3_aa: CASSLAGYTGELFF

j_call: TRBJ1-1
clone_size: few
v_call: TRBV4-1
cdr3_length: 14
d_call: .
cdr3_nt: TGCGCCAGCAGCTCACCCATTCCTGGCAGTGAAGCTTTCTTT
cdr3_aa: CASSSPIPGSEAFF

j_call: TRBJ2-1
clone_size: .
v_call: TRBV27
cdr3_length: 19
d_call: TRBD1
cdr3_nt: TGTGCCAGCAGGGGGTTTGGACAGGGGACCCGGTTCACCTACAATGAGCAGTTCTTC
cdr3_aa: CASRGFGQGTRFTYNEQFF

j_call: TRBJ2-6
clone_size: .
v_call: TRBV19
cdr3_length: 19
d_call: TRBD1
cdr3_nt: TGTGCCAGTAGAACCTCCCCGGGACAGGGGGCATCTGGGGCCAACGTCCTGACTTTC
cdr3_aa: CASRTSPGQGASGANVLTF

j_call: TRBJ1-1
clone_size: once
v_call: TRBV30
cdr3_length: 14
d_call: .
cdr3_nt: TGTGCCTGGAGTGGCGGGGTGAGGAACACTGAAGCTTTCTTT
cdr3_aa: CAWSGGVRNTEAFF

j_call: TRBJ1-6
clone_size: .
v_call: TRBV29-1
cdr3_length: 11
d_call: .
cdr3_nt: TGCAGCGTTGACAGGGGAGCGCCCCTCCACTTT
cdr3_aa: CSVDRGAPLHF

j_call: TRBJ2-5
clone_size: .
v_call: TRBV19
cdr3_length: 15
d_call: TRBD2
cdr3_nt: TGTGCCAGTAGTATCCGAGCGGGAGGATCGGAGACCCAGTACTTC
cdr3_aa: CASSIRAGGSETQYF

j_call: TRBJ2-2
clone_size: .
v_call: TRBV3-1/TRBV3-2
cdr3_length: 14
d_call: .
cdr3_nt: TGTGCCAGCAGAGCCGACTGGGACACCGGGGAGCTGTTTTTT
cdr3_aa: CASRADWDTGELFF

j_call: TRBJ2-1
clone_size: many
v_call: TRBV11-3
cdr3_length: 16
d_call: TRBD2
cdr3_nt: TGTGCCAGCAGCTTGAGTACTAGCGGGAGGAACAATGAGCAGTTCTTC
cdr3_aa: CASSLSTSGRNNEQFF

j_call: TRBJ1-2
clone_size: many
v_call: TRBV5-1
cdr3_length: 15
d_call: TRBD1
cdr3_nt: TGCGCCAGCAGCTTGGGCTATTTCGGGACAGGCGGCTACACCTTC
cdr3_aa: CASSLGYFGTGGYTF

j_call: TRBJ2-2
clone_size: .
v_call: TRBV27
cdr3_length: 18
d_call: TRBD2
cdr3_nt: TGTGCCAGCAGTTTCCTCGGACTAGCCCCGTCGGGCACCGGGGAGCTGTTTTTT
cdr3_aa: CASSFLGLAPSGTGELFF

j_call: TRBJ1-1
clone_size: .
v_call: TRBV7-8
cdr3_length: 14
d_call: TRBD1
cdr3_nt: TGTGCCAGCAGCCTAGTAGGGGGCAACACTGAAGCTTTCTTT
cdr3_aa: CASSLVGGNTEAFF

j_call: TRBJ2-1
clone_size: .
v_call: TRBV28
cdr3_length: 14
d_call: TRBD2
cdr3_nt: TGTGCCAGCCTTAGCGGGAGTGCCTACAATGAGCAGTTCTTC
cdr3_aa: CASLSGSAYNEQFF

j_call: TRBJ1-2
clone_size: .
v_call: TRBV6-6
cdr3_length: 14
d_call: .
cdr3_nt: TGTGCCAGCAGTTACCAACAGGGCGACTATGGCTACACCTTC
cdr3_aa: CASSYQQGDYGYTF

j_call: TRBJ2-3
clone_size: .
v_call: TRBV9
cdr3_length: 13
d_call: .
cdr3_nt: TGTGCCAGCAGCGTAGCCCCCGCAGATACGCAGTATTTT
cdr3_aa: CASSVAPADTQYF

j_call: TRBJ2-3
clone_size: .
v_call: TRBV7-2
cdr3_length: 16
d_call: TRBD2
cdr3_nt: TGTGCCAGCAGCAGGATACTAGCGAACCCCACAGATACGCAGTATTTT
cdr3_aa: CASSRILANPTDTQYF

j_call: TRBJ1-2
clone_size: .
v_call: TRBV7-9
cdr3_length: 13
d_call: TRBD1
cdr3_nt: TGTGCCAGCAGCCTCGGGACAGACTATGGCTACACCTTC
cdr3_aa: CASSLGTDYGYTF